The rows below give T cell receptor beta chains drawn from one sample of a study of cytomegalovirus exposure and HLA in healthy donors. The data were produced by immunoSEQ multiplex PCR, yet TCRdb's version contains in-frame clones alone and is incomplete. This table holds tens of thousands of clones, roughly 88% found once. Material for sequencing was PBMCs. These receptor sequences come from a man younger than 45 in good health and CMV-seronegative. Each CDR3 is given with its conserved first and last residue. D genes are given only for firm matches. Only some rows state a clone size, as once, few, many or a class for expanded clones.

CDR3 protein | CDR3 DNA | D gene | J gene | V gene | clone size
CASSQEGAAYF | TGTGCCAGCAGCCAAGAGGGGGCGGCGTACTTC | NA | TRBJ2-7 | TRBV4-2 | once
CASRQPGQGVGDGYTF | TGTGCCAGTAGACAACCGGGACAGGGGGTTGGGGATGGCTACACCTTC | TRBD1 | TRBJ1-2 | TRBV19 | NA
CASSLGHRVNQPQHF | TGTGCCAGCAGCTTGGGCCACAGGGTTAATCAGCCCCAGCATTTT | NA | TRBJ1-5 | TRBV5-5 | NA
CASSGGGQNTEAFF | TGTGCCAGCAGCGGTGGCGGACAGAACACTGAAGCTTTCTTT | NA | TRBJ1-1 | TRBV7-9 | NA
CASALEARSYNEQFF | TGTGCCAGCGCCCTGGAGGCCAGGTCCTACAATGAGCAGTTCTTC | NA | TRBJ2-1 | TRBV6-4 | NA
CASSFGGSQYEQYF | TGCGCCAGCAGCTTTGGAGGGTCCCAATACGAGCAGTACTTC | NA | TRBJ2-7 | TRBV5-1 | NA
CASSKANSNQPQHF | TGTGCCAGCAGCAAAGCAAATAGCAATCAGCCCCAGCATTTT | NA | TRBJ1-5 | TRBV5-4 | NA
CASSVETGTGAHEQYF | TGTGCCAGCAGTGTAGAGACCGGGACAGGGGCCCACGAGCAGTACTTC | TRBD1 | TRBJ2-7 | TRBV6-1 | NA
CASSPTGGNTEAFF | TGTGCCAGCAGCCCGACAGGGGGGAACACTGAAGCTTTCTTT | TRBD1 | TRBJ1-1 | TRBV5-4 | NA
CASSLEPSGSLGQYF | TGTGCCAGCAGCTTAGAACCCAGCGGGAGCCTCGGGCAGTACTTC | TRBD2 | TRBJ2-7 | TRBV11-2 | NA
CASSEFPGGARTEAFF | TGTGCCAGCAGTGAATTTCCCGGGGGGGCGCGTACTGAAGCTTTCTTT | NA | TRBJ1-1 | TRBV25-1 | NA
CASSPRLAGGRYEQYF | TGTGCCAGCAGCCCCCGACTAGCGGGAGGGAGGTACGAGCAGTACTTC | TRBD2 | TRBJ2-7 | TRBV9 | NA
CSVILAGLSYNEQFF | TGCAGCGTTATCCTAGCGGGGCTTTCCTACAATGAGCAGTTCTTC | TRBD2 | TRBJ2-1 | TRBV29-1 | NA
CASGTFNRGVGNSPLHF | TGTGCCAGCGGGACCTTCAACAGGGGAGTGGGTAATTCACCCCTCCACTTT | TRBD1 | TRBJ1-6 | TRBV5-8 | once
CASSDAGGDYGYTF | TGTGCCAGCTCAGACGCAGGGGGCGACTATGGCTACACCTTC | TRBD1 | TRBJ1-2 | TRBV18 | NA
CATQPGTGYGYTF | TGTGCCACCCAACCCGGGACAGGGTATGGCTACACCTTC | TRBD1 | TRBJ1-2 | TRBV15 | NA
CASSYTTGTGGYEQYF | TGTGCCAGCAGTTACACTACCGGGACAGGGGGCTACGAGCAGTACTTC | TRBD1 | TRBJ2-7 | TRBV6-5 | NA
CASSVGQGAWNEQFF | TGTGCCAGCAGCGTAGGACAGGGGGCTTGGAATGAGCAGTTCTTC | TRBD1 | TRBJ2-1 | TRBV7-9 | NA
CATSREGTGRNIQYF | TGTGCCACCAGCAGAGAAGGGACAGGGAGAAACATTCAGTACTTC | TRBD1 | TRBJ2-4 | TRBV15 | NA
CASSLGAGGGYTF | TGTGCCAGCAGCTTAGGGGCAGGGGGCGGCTACACCTTC | TRBD1 | TRBJ1-2 | TRBV7-2 | NA
CASSFGMPNTEAFF | TGTGCCAGTAGTTTCGGGATGCCGAACACTGAAGCTTTCTTT | NA | TRBJ1-1 | TRBV19 | NA
CASKTGINEKLFF | TGTGCCAGCAAAACAGGAATTAATGAAAAACTGTTTTTT | NA | TRBJ1-4 | TRBV28 | once
CASSVGLGSTDTQYF | TGTGCCAGCAGCGTAGGGCTAGGTAGCACAGATACGCAGTATTTT | NA | TRBJ2-3 | TRBV9 | NA
CASSFGDGNQFF | TGCGCCAGCAGCTTTGGCGACGGGAACCAGTTCTTC | NA | TRBJ2-1 | TRBV5-1 | NA
CASIGLVSVETQYF | TGTGCCAGCATTGGACTAGTGTCCGTGGAGACCCAGTACTTC | TRBD2 | TRBJ2-5 | TRBV28 | once
CASSFIQTPLNTEAFF | TGTGCCAGCAGTTTCATACAGACACCTTTGAACACTGAAGCTTTCTTT | NA | TRBJ1-1 | TRBV28 | NA
CASSPGLAGSQYF | TGTGCCAGCAGCCCGGGACTAGCGGGTTCGCAGTATTTT | TRBD2 | TRBJ2-3 | TRBV7-8 | NA
CASRGQRTSYEQYF | TGTGCCAGCAGAGGACAGAGGACCTCCTACGAGCAGTACTTC | NA | TRBJ2-7 | TRBV2 | NA
CAWNGGGLAFF | TGTGCCTGGAATGGGGGGGGGCTTGCTTTCTTT | NA | TRBJ1-1 | TRBV30 | once
CASSLDGQISNQPQHF | TGTGCCAGCAGCTTGGACGGACAGATTAGCAATCAGCCCCAGCATTTT | NA | TRBJ1-5 | TRBV5-4 | NA
CSASPPGNEKLFF | TGCAGCGCCTCACCCCCAGGAAATGAAAAACTGTTTTTT | NA | TRBJ1-4 | TRBV29-1 | NA
CASSPAGSPPYEQYF | TGTGCCAGCAGCCCCGCCGGGTCTCCGCCCTACGAGCAGTACTTC | NA | TRBJ2-7 | TRBV28 | NA
CASSRDLNTEAFF | TGTGCCAGCAGCAGGGACTTGAACACTGAAGCTTTCTTT | NA | TRBJ1-1 | TRBV7-6 | few
CASSVLGVGNTEAFF | TGTGCCAGCAGTGTTTTAGGGGTTGGAAACACTGAAGCTTTCTTT | NA | TRBJ1-1 | TRBV2 | NA
CASSLTTRPQDEQYF | TGTGCCAGCAGCTTGACCACTAGACCCCAAGACGAGCAGTACTTC | NA | TRBJ2-7 | TRBV5-7 | NA
CASSNSRNTGELFF | TGCGCCAGCAGCAACTCTCGGAACACCGGGGAGCTGTTTTTT | NA | TRBJ2-2 | TRBV10-2 | NA
CSLRTSGGTWETQYF | TGCAGCTTAAGGACTAGCGGGGGAACCTGGGAGACCCAGTACTTC | TRBD2 | TRBJ2-5 | TRBV29-1 | NA
CAIGAGRAPNIQYF | TGTGCCATCGGGGCCGGGAGGGCCCCTAACATTCAGTACTTC | TRBD2 | TRBJ2-4 | TRBV10-3 | NA
CASSIRQGVGQPQHF | TGTGCCAGTAGTATACGACAGGGTGTGGGTCAGCCCCAGCATTTT | TRBD1 | TRBJ1-5 | TRBV19 | NA
CASSEVGGGTGELFF | TGTGCCAGCAGTGAAGTTGGCGGAGGGACCGGGGAGCTGTTTTTT | NA | TRBJ2-2 | TRBV2 | NA
CASSVEWGGVYNSPLHF | TGTGCCAGCAGCGTAGAATGGGGGGGAGTTTATAATTCACCCCTCCACTTT | NA | TRBJ1-6 | TRBV9 | NA
CASSPGGSGSTDTQYF | TGTGCCAGCAGCCCCGGCGGTAGCGGGAGCACAGATACGCAGTATTTT | TRBD2 | TRBJ2-3 | TRBV5-4 | NA
CASSIKRGTSYNEQFF | TGTGCCAGCAGTATAAAAAGGGGGACGTCCTACAATGAGCAGTTCTTC | NA | TRBJ2-1 | TRBV2 | NA
CASTRTGQGGEKLFF | TGTGCCAGCACCCGAACGGGACAGGGGGGAGAAAAACTGTTTTTT | TRBD1 | TRBJ1-4 | TRBV11-2 | NA
CASSSDRAGGELFF | TGCGCCAGCAGCTCGGACAGGGCAGGCGGGGAGCTGTTTTTT | TRBD1 | TRBJ2-2 | TRBV5-1 | NA
CASSYSRVDSNQPQHF | TGTGCCAGCAGTTACTCCAGGGTAGATAGCAATCAGCCCCAGCATTTT | NA | TRBJ1-5 | TRBV6-5 | NA
CASSSDIRSSYEQYF | TGTGCCAGCAGCTCGGACATAAGGAGCTCCTACGAGCAGTACTTC | NA | TRBJ2-7 | TRBV7-9 | NA
CASSIDPRVASYNSPLHF | TGTGCCAGTAGTATAGATCCGAGGGTCGCCTCCTATAATTCACCCCTCCACTTT | NA | TRBJ1-6 | TRBV19 | NA
CASSENSPTEAFF | TGTGCCAGCAGCGAAAACAGCCCCACTGAAGCTTTCTTT | NA | TRBJ1-1 | TRBV7-9 | NA
CASSRDPQGGRGETQYF | TGCGCCAGCAGCCGGGACCCGCAGGGAGGTCGGGGAGAGACCCAGTACTTC | NA | TRBJ2-5 | TRBV5-1 | NA
CASSHRDNQPQHF | TGTGCCAGCTCCCACAGGGACAATCAGCCCCAGCATTTT | NA | TRBJ1-5 | TRBV5-6 | NA
CASSPSGSKVAKNIQYF | TGTGCCAGCAGTCCCTCCGGGTCCAAAGTAGCCAAAAACATTCAGTACTTC | NA | TRBJ2-4 | TRBV28 | once
CASSVAGTPGRFF | TGTGCCAGCAGCGTAGCAGGGACTCCAGGGCGGTTCTTC | NA | TRBJ2-1 | TRBV9 | NA
CSVEDLGWQGHRYSYNEQFF | TGCAGCGTTGAAGATTTGGGTTGGCAGGGCCACAGATATAGCTACAATGAGCAGTTCTTC | NA | TRBJ2-1 | TRBV29-1 | NA